The sequence of this T cell receptor beta chain was determined in a study of cytomegalovirus exposure and HLA in healthy donors. Study summary: Unique TCRs from HLA-typed donors, about 85 million of them, were held in an early data release. General observations from the study: In a later analysis, compared with equally common non-associated chains, HLA-associated beta chains were more expanded.

About this clone itself: Its antigen is unidentified.

The PCR employed 60 Vbeta primers together with 13 Jbeta primers. The table came from immunoSEQ multiplex PCR; TCRdb's copy has only in-frame clones and leaves some out. The data show 55,000 to 75,000 clones, approximately 89% seen once. The CDR3 has 14 amino acids. Trimming shortened V by 0 bases and J by 5 bases, and 10 bases separated the two germline ends. Germline CDR1 and CDR2: PRHDT and FYEKMQ (reference sequence). Sample: PBMCs. The chain has TRBV13 and TRBJ1-1; D gene unclear. This clonotype was obtained from a man between 18 and 35 years old in good health and CMV-seronegative. The CDR3, as DNA: TGTGCCAGCAGCTTAGGCCCCGGGATAACTGAAGCTTTCTTT. It yields the protein CASSLGPGITEAFF.